These T cell receptor beta chains were read from a single sample in a study of T cells in Graves' hyperthyroidism and ophthalmopathy. TCRdb passed the multiplex PCR reads through MiXCR, listing each CDR3 protein once. The data hold under 350,000 distinct CDR3 sequences, with roughly 20% observed a single time. The sequencing sample was made of blood. Source of these receptors: a woman aged 45-60 years with Graves' hyperthyroidism. CDR3s include the opening cysteine and the closing phenylalanine or tryptophan. Some rows mark clone size as missing; the rest say once, few, many or name a class of expanded clone.

CDR3,size,J,V
CASSASGTGNEKLFF,many,TRBJ1-4,TRBV2
CASSSLPYEQYF,few,TRBJ2-7,TRBV28
CASSPQGGNEKLFF,few,TRBJ1-4,TRBV18
CATSRDVGTEGGYTF,few,TRBJ1-2,TRBV15
CASSWAAGQSYEQYF,few,TRBJ2-7,TRBV5-1
CASSGSGNYGYTF,many,TRBJ1-2,TRBV28
CASSLTYDDREETQYF,many,TRBJ2-5,TRBV28
CASRVVGLAGTDTQYF,many,TRBJ2-3,TRBV12-3/TRBV12-4
CSVPGLAGQSSYEQYF,few,TRBJ2-7,TRBV29-1
CAVTSSYEQYF,NA,TRBJ2-7,TRBV9